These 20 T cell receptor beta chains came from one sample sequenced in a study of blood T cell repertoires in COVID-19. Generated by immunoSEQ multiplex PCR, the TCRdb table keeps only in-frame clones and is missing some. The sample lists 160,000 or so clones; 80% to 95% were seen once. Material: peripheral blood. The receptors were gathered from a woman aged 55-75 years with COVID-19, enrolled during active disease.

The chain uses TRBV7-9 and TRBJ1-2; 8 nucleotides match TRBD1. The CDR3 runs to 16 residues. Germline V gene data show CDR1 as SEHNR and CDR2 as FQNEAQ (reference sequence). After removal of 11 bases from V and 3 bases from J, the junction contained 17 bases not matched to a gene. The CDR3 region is CAGSRASGGSHYGYTF. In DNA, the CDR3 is TGTGCCGGGTCAAGGGCCTCAGGGGGCTCTCACTATGGCTACACCTTC.

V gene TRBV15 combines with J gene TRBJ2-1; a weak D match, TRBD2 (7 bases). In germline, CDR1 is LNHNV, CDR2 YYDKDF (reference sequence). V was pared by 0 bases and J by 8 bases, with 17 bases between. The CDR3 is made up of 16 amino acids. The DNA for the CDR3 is TGTGCCACCAGCAGAGATTACTCGGGGGGCTCCGATGAGCAGTTCTTC. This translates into CATSRDYSGGSDEQFF.

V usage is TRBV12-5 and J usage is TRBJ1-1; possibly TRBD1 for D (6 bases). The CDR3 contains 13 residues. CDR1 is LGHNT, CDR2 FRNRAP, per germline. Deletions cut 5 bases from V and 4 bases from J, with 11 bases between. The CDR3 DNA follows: TGTGCTAGTGGTAAAGTAGGGGGCACTGAAGCTTTCTTT. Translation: CASGKVGGTEAFF. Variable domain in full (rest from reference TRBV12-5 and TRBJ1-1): DARVTQTPRHKVTEMGQEVTMRCQPILGHNTVFWYRQTMMQGLELLAYFRNRAPLDDSGMPKDRFSAEMPDATLATLKIQPSEPRDSAVYFCASGKVGGTEAFFGQGTRLTVV.

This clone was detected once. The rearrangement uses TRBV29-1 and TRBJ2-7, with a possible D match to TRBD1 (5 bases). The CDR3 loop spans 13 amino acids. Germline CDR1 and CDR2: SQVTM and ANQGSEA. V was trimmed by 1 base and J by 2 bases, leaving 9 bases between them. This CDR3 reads CSVEVTGAYEQYF. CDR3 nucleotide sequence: TGCAGCGTTGAAGTAACAGGAGCCTACGAGCAGTACTTC.

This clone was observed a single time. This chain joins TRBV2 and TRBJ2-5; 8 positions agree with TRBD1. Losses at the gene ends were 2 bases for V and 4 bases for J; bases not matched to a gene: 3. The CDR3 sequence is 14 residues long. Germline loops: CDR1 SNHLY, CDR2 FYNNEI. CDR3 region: CASSERTGRETQYF. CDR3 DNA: TGTGCCAGCAGTGAAAGGACAGGGCGAGAGACCCAGTACTTC.

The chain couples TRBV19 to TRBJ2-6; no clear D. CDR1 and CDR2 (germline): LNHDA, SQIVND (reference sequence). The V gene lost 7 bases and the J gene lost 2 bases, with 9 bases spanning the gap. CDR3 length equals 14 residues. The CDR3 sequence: CASKTTTGANVLTF. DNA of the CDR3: TGTGCCAGTAAGACGACAACTGGGGCCAACGTCCTGACTTTC.

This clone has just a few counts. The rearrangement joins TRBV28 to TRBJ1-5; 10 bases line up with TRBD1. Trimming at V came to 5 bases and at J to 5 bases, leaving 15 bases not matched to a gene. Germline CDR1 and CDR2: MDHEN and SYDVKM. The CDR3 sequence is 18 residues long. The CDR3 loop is CASSPYLARDRGHQPQHF. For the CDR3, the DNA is TGTGCCAGCAGTCCCTATCTTGCCCGGGACAGGGGACATCAGCCCCAGCATTTT.

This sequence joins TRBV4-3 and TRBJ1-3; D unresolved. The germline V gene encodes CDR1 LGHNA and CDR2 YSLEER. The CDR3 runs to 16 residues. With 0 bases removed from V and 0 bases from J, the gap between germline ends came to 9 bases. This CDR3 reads CASSQDLRVSGNTIYF. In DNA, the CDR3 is TGCGCCAGCAGCCAAGATCTCCGGGTCTCTGGAAACACCATATATTTT.

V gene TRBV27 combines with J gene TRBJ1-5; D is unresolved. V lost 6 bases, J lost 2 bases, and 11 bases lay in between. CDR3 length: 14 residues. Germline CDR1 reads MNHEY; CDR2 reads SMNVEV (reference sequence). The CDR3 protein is CASRPGVGNQPQHF. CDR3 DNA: TGTGCCAGCAGACCGGGTGTGGGCAATCAGCCCCAGCATTTT.

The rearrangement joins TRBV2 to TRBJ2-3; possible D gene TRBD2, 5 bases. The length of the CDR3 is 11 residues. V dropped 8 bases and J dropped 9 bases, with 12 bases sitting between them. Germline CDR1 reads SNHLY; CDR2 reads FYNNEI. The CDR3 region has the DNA TGTGCCAGCTGGAACGGGGTAACGCAGTATTTT. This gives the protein CASWNGVTQYF.

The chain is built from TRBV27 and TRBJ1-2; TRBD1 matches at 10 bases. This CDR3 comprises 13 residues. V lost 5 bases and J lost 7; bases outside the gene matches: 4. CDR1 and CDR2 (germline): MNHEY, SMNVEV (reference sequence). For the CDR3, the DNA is TGTGCCAGCAGTCAGGGACAGGGGACTGGCTACACCTTC. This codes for CASSQGQGTGYTF.

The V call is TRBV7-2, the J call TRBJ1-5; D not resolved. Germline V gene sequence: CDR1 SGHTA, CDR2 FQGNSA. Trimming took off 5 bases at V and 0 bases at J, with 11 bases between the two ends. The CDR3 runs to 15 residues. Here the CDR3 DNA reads TGTGCCAGCAGCGTAGGAGGCGGTAGCAATCAGCCCCAGCATTTT. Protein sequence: CASSVGGGSNQPQHF.

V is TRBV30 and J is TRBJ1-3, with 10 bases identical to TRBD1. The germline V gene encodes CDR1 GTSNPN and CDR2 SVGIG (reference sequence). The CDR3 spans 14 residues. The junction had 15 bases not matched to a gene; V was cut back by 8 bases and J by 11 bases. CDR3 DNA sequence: TGTGCCGGGGACAGGGGAAACGAAGTGGACGCCATATATTTT. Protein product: CAGDRGNEVDAIYF.

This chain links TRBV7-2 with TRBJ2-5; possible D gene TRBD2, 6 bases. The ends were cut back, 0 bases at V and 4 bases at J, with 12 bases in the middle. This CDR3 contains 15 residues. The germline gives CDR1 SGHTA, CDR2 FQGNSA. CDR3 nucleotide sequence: TGTGCCAGCAGCTTAGCGGTCGGGGGTCGAGAGACCCAGTACTTC. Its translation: CASSLAVGGRETQYF. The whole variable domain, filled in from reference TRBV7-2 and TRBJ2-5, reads GAGVSQSPSNKVTEKGKDVELRCDPISGHTALYWYRQSLGQGLEFLIYFQGNSAPDKSGLPSDRFSAERTGGSVSTLTIQRTQQEDSAVYLCASSLAVGGRETQYFGPGTRLLVL.

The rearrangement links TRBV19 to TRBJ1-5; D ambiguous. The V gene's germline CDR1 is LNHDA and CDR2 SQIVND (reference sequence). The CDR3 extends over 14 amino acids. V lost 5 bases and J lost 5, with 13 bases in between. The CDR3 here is CASSDGLPHQPQHF. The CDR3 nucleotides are TGTGCCAGTAGTGACGGACTTCCTCATCAGCCCCAGCATTTT.

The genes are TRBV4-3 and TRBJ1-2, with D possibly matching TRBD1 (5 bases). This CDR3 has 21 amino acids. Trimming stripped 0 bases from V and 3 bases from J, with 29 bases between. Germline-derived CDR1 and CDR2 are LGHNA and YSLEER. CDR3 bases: TGCGCCAGCAGCCAAGATCATGGCGGGGCAGGGTTTGAACGGGTCTACTATGGCTACACCTTC. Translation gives CASSQDHGGAGFERVYYGYTF.

The CDR3, as DNA: TGTGCCAGCAGTTACGGACAGGGAGATCAGCCCCAGCATTTT. It encodes CASSYGQGDQPQHF. This sequence joins TRBV6-6 and TRBJ1-5; 8 bases fit TRBD1. With V trimmed by 2 bases and J by 5 bases, 2 bases remained unmatched. From germline, CDR1 is MNHNY and CDR2 SVGAGI (reference sequence). CDR3 length equals 14 residues.

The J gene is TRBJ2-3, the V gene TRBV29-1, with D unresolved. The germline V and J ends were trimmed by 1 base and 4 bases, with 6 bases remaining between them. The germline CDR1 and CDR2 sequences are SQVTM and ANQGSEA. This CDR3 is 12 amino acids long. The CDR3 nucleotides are TGCAGCGTTGAAGCGTCCGCAGATACGCAGTATTTT. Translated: CSVEASADTQYF.

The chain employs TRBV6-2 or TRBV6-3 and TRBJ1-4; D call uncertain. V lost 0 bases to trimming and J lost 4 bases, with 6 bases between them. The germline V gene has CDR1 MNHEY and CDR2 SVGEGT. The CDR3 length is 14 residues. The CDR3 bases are TGTGCCAGCAGTTACTCACAGCTTAATGAAAAACTGTTTTTT. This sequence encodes CASSYSQLNEKLFF.

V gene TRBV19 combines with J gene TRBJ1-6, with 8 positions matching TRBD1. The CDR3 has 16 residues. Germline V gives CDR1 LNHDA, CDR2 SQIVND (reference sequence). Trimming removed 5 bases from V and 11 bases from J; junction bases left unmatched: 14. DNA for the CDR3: TGTGCCAGTAGTTACAAGGCCGGGACAGGTGTGACACCCCTCCACTTT. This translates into CASSYKAGTGVTPLHF.